This T cell receptor beta chain was profiled in a study of blood T cell repertoires in COVID-19. TCRdb keeps only in-frame clones here, not all; method: immunoSEQ multiplex PCR. The sample comprises about 370,000 clones, 80% to 90% of which are singletons, and more than 9% rests with the top ten. This clonotype was sampled from a woman aged 30 to 39 with COVID-19, enrolled during active disease. The sequenced sample was peripheral blood.

This CDR3 reads CSAAVEVEQYF. The DNA of the CDR3 is TGCAGTGCGGCTGTTGAAGTCGAGCAGTACTTC. The chain couples TRBV20-1 to TRBJ2-7; D remains unclear. V was cut by 6 bases and J by 6 bases, with 12 bases left in between. CDR1 and CDR2 from the germline V gene are DFQATT and SNEGSKA (reference sequence). This CDR3 is built from 11 residues.